This TCR beta chain was retrieved from a study of T cell repertoires in cytomegalovirus infection (dated by TCRdb to about 2019). For the wider study: The HLA type of each donor mattered for the analysis, because public TCR beta signatures pointed to carriage of CMV infection along with the matching HLA type.

This clonotype was detected only a few times. Its antigen is currently not known. Per-nucleotide qualities are absent, and no much larger clonotype sits a single base away. Beyond this particular receptor, the publication reports: The ex vivo response was dominated by HLA-C-restricted CMV-specific TCR beta clonotypes, and the single most frequent clonotype in two of eight donors was supplied by these HLA-C-restricted clonotypes. Carriers of CMV infection plus the relevant HLA type were discriminated by the cumulative frequency of public TCR beta family members in the study cohort and in an independent 352-donor cohort.

The data were produced on an Illumina HiSeq 1500. The public sequencing data were trimmed at Q25 with fastp and processed into clonotypes with MiXCR by TCRdb, which kept only in-frame beta chains. Merged by CDR3 protein, the rows form single entries marked with the most common genes and DNA. Recorded for this sample are hundreds of thousands of distinct CDR3 sequences; roughly 12% of them occurred a single time. Roughly a tenth of the sample belongs to the ten largest clones. The receptor's source is a human donor in good health (CMV status not recorded). Some clones in this sample may be carry-over from other donors' samples. Material for sequencing was PBMCs.

Here the CDR3 is given as CASSSRGGDSYEQYF. The DNA reads TGTGCCAGCAGCTCCCGGGGGGGAGACTCCTACGAGCAGTACTTC. The rearrangement joined TRBV3-1 to TRBJ2-7; TRBD2 aligns with 8 central bases. Here V drops 5 bases and J drops 0 bases, and the junction holds 6 bases not matched to any gene. Spanning cysteine to phenylalanine, the CDR3 consists of 15 amino acids. Kept here is only the CDR3 DNA, which spans 45 bases and is read in frame from base 1. The germline V gene (reference sequence) sets CDR1 to LGHDT and CDR2 to YNNKEL.